Presented here are 5 T cell receptor beta chains from one specimen sequenced in a study of cytomegalovirus exposure and HLA in healthy donors. With 60 Vbeta and 13 Jbeta primers, the PCR was carried out. This table comes from immunoSEQ multiplex PCR, and its TCRdb copy is limited to in-frame clones, with some not included. The profile shows about 120,000 clones, 73% of them singletons. The sequenced material came from PBMCs. These receptors were collected from a woman between 40 and 55 years old in good health and CMV-seronegative.

The chain carries TRBV7-8 and TRBJ2-1; 7 positions agree with TRBD2. Germline loops: CDR1 SGHVS, CDR2 FQNEAQ. CDR3 length equals 17 residues. Losses at the gene ends were 4 bases for V and 2 bases for J; bases not matched to a gene: 11. This chain's CDR3 is CASSYWVRGVTYNEQFF. CDR3 coding DNA: TGTGCCAGCAGCTACTGGGTACGGGGGGTTACCTACAATGAGCAGTTCTTC.

The chain combines TRBV18 with TRBJ2-3, with TRBD1 matching 7 bases. Germline CDR1 reads KGHSH; CDR2 reads LQKENI. The CDR3 has 15 amino acids. The trim removed 4 bases at V and 2 bases at J, leaving 6 bases unmatched. CDR3 in DNA: TGTGCCAGCTCACTGGACAGGACTCACACAGATACGCAGTATTTT. Its translation: CASSLDRTHTDTQYF. Variable domain in full (rest from reference TRBV18 and TRBJ2-3): NAGVMQNPRHLVRRRGQEARLRCSPMKGHSHVYWYRQLPEEGLKFMVYLQKENIIDESGMPKERFSAEFPKEGPSILRIQQVVRGDSAAYFCASSLDRTHTDTQYFGPGTRLTVL.

This clone was recorded once. The chain uses TRBV7-6 and TRBJ2-7, with a weak D call TRBD2 (5 bases). The CDR3 covers 14 residues. Germline values: CDR1 SGHVS, CDR2 FNYEAQ. Trimming removed 1 base at V and 5 bases at J, with 12 bases between. CDR3 residues: CASSLGQTKDEQYF. The CDR3 nucleotides are TGTGCCAGCAGCTTAGGTCAGACTAAGGACGAGCAGTACTTC.

This clone was recorded once. V is TRBV6-6 and J is TRBJ1-6; 9 bases match TRBD1. The CDR3 length is 16 residues. Germline values: CDR1 MNHNY, CDR2 SVGAGI (reference sequence). J gave up 10 bases and V 6 bases, and 13 bases lay outside the gene matches. CDR3 sequence (DNA): TGTGCCAGCAGCCCTCCGCCGGGACAGGGTAGCTCACCCCTCCACTTT. Protein sequence: CASSPPPGQGSSPLHF.

The genes are TRBV4-2 and TRBJ2-2, with D uncertain. Trimming shortened V by 0 bases and J by 2 bases, and 10 bases separated the two germline ends. CDR3 size: 16 residues. Germline V gives CDR1 LGHNA, CDR2 YNFKEQ. This CDR3 is CASSQEATVNTGELFF. The CDR3 coding sequence is TGTGCCAGCAGCCAAGAAGCTACCGTCAACACCGGGGAGCTGTTTTTT.